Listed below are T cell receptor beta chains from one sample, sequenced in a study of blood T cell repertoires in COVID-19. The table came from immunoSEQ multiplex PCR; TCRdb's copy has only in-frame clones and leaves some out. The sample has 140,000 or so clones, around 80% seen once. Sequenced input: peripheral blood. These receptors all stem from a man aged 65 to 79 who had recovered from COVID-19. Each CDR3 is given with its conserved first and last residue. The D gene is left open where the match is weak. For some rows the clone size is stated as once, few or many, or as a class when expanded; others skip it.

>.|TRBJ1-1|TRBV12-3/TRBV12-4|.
CASSTRGNTEAFF
TGTGCCAGCAGTACCAGGGGGAACACTGAAGCTTTCTTT
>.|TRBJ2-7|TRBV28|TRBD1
CASSPLRDRTTYEQYF
TGTGCCAGCAGTCCCCTCCGGGACAGGACGACCTACGAGCAGTACTTC
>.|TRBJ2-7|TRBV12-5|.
CASGPPPDYSEQYF
TGTGCTAGTGGACCTCCCCCGGACTATTCAGAGCAGTACTTC
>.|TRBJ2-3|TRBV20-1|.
CSAQGGDTQYF
TGCAGTGCTCAAGGCGGGGATACGCAGTATTTT
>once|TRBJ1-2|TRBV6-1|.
CASSEAPANYGYTF
TGTGCCAGCAGTGAAGCCCCAGCTAACTATGGCTACACCTTC
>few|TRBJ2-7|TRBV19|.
CASSIGGSPSREQYF
TGTGCCAGTAGTATAGGGGGCAGCCCAAGTCGGGAGCAGTACTTC
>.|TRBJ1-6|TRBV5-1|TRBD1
CASSLQGGNSPLHF
TGCGCCAGCAGCTTACAGGGGGGCAATTCACCCCTCCACTTT
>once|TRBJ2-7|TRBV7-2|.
CASSLDRFEQYF
TGTGCCAGCAGCTTAGATCGGTTCGAGCAGTACTTC
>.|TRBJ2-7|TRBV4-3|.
CASSQVWDTPYEQYF
TGCGCCAGCAGCCAAGTCTGGGACACCCCCTACGAGCAGTACTTC
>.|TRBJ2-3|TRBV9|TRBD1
CASSAYRGSGADTQYF
TGTGCCAGCAGCGCCTACAGGGGGAGTGGGGCAGATACGCAGTATTTT
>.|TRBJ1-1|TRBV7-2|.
CASSSGQIGDTEAFF
TGTGCCAGCAGCTCCGGACAGATCGGGGACACTGAAGCTTTCTTT
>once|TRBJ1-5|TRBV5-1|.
CASSLEAGVQPQHF
TGCGCCAGCAGCTTGGAAGCAGGGGTCCAGCCCCAGCATTTT
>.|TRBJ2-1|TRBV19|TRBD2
CASTGGRFFSGQFF
TGTGCCAGTACCGGCGGGAGATTTTTTAGTGGGCAGTTCTTC
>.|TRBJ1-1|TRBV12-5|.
CASGKTANTEAFF
TGTGCTAGTGGCAAGACTGCGAACACTGAAGCTTTCTTT
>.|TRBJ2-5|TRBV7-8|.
CASSLVSAFGLSQETQYF
TGTGCCAGCAGCTTAGTCTCCGCCTTTGGACTGAGTCAAGAGACCCAGTACTTC
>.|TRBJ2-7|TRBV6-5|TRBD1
CASTKGGAPIYEQYF
TGTGCCAGCACCAAAGGGGGCGCCCCAATTTACGAGCAGTACTTC
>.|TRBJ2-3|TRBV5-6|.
CASSLAGVGTDTQYF
TGTGCCAGCAGCTTGGCGGGGGTGGGCACAGATACGCAGTATTTT
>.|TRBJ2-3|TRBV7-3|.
CASSLGRGTDTQYF
TGTGCCAGCAGCTTAGGCCGGGGAACAGATACGCAGTATTTT
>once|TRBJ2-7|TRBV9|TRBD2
CASSAGGGSEYEQYF
TGTGCCAGCAGCGCTGGGGGGGGGAGTGAATACGAGCAGTACTTC
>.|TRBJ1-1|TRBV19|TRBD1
CASSIDQGTDEAFF
TGTGCCAGTAGTATAGATCAAGGGACAGATGAAGCTTTCTTT
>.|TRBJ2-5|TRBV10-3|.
CAISQTDRPQETQYF
TGTGCCATCAGTCAGACTGACAGACCCCAAGAGACCCAGTACTTC
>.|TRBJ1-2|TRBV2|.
CASSAGTLYGYTF
TGTGCCAGCAGTGCCGGGACACTTTATGGCTACACCTTC
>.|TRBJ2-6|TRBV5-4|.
CASSPHSGANVLTF
TGTGCCAGCAGCCCACACTCTGGGGCCAACGTCCTGACTTTC
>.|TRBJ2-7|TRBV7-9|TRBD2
CASTEGLAGDRSYEQYF
TGTGCCAGCACCGAGGGACTAGCGGGAGATCGGTCCTACGAGCAGTACTTC
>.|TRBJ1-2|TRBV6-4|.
CASSAEQGIRYGYTF
TGTGCCAGCAGCGCCGAACAGGGAATTCGTTATGGCTACACCTTC
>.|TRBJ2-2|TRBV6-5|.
CASSPVLRAEGLFF
TGTGCCAGCAGTCCCGTCCTTAGGGCTGAGGGGCTGTTTTTT
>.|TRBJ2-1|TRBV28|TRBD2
CASSSSGSMGEQFF
TGTGCCAGCAGTTCTAGCGGGAGTATGGGTGAGCAGTTCTTC
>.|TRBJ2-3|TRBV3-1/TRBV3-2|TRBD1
CASSQKGAISNTQYF
TGTGCCAGCAGCCAAAAGGGGGCGATTTCCAATACGCAGTATTTT
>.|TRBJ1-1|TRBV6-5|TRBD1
CASSRDRDTEAFF
TGTGCCAGCAGCCGGGACAGGGACACTGAAGCTTTCTTT
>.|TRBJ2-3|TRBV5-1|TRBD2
CASSSSGDSTDTQYF
TGCGCCAGCAGCAGTAGCGGGGATAGCACAGATACGCAGTATTTT
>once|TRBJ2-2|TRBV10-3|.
CAISGVAANTGELFF
TGTGCCATCAGTGGGGTAGCGGCGAACACCGGGGAGCTGTTTTTT
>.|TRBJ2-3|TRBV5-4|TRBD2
CASSGSGRVTDTQYF
TGTGCCAGCAGCGGGAGCGGGAGAGTAACAGATACGCAGTATTTT
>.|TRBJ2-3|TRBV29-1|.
CSVEGGVSDTQYF
TGCAGCGTTGAAGGGGGAGTGTCAGATACGCAGTATTTT
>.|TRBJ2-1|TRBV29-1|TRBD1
CSVGGDRVTYNEQFF
TGCAGCGTTGGAGGGGACAGGGTGACCTACAATGAGCAGTTCTTC
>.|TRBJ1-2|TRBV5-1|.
CASSLGDNALKRGGYTF
TGCGCCAGCAGCTTGGGGGACAACGCCCTCAAACGGGGTGGCTACACCTTC
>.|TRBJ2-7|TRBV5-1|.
CASSFDLGSSYEQYF
TGCGCCAGCAGCTTTGATCTAGGGAGCTCCTACGAGCAGTACTTC
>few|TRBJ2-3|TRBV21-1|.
CASSKWAGEEDTQYF
TGTGCCAGCAGCAAATGGGCGGGAGAGGAAGATACGCAGTATTTT
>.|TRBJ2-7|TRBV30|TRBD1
CAWSPLGQGYEQYF
TGTGCCTGGAGTCCTCTCGGACAGGGCTACGAGCAGTACTTC
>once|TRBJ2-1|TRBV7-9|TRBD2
CASSLLAGGVWQFF
TGTGCCAGCAGCTTGCTAGCGGGAGGAGTATGGCAGTTCTTC
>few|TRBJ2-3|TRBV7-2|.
CASSLHGGGVTDTQYF
TGTGCCAGCAGCTTACACGGGGGAGGTGTCACAGATACGCAGTATTTT
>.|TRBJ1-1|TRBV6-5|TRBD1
CASQDRGTTEAFF
TGTGCCAGCCAGGACAGGGGAACCACTGAAGCTTTCTTT
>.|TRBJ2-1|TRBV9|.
CASSVSTRTDRNEQFF
TGTGCCAGCAGCGTATCAACCCGGACTGACCGGAATGAGCAGTTCTTC
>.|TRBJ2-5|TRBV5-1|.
CASSPPAQPLETQYF
TGCGCCAGCAGCCCGCCGGCACAGCCCTTGGAGACCCAGTACTTC
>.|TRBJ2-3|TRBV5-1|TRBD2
CASSRTSGRGADTQYF
TGCGCCAGCAGCCGAACTAGCGGGAGGGGAGCAGATACGCAGTATTTT
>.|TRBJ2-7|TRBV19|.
CASSNQGGIHEQYF
TGTGCCAGTAGTAATCAAGGGGGAATCCACGAGCAGTACTTC
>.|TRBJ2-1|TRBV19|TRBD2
CASTGTTYNEQFF
TGTGCCAGTACAGGGACTACCTACAATGAGCAGTTCTTC
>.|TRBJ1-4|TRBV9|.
CASSVGRGEKLFF
TGTGCCAGCAGCGTAGGGAGGGGTGAAAAACTGTTTTTT
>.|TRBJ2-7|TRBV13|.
CASSPEGGKISEQYF
TGTGCCAGCAGCCCCGAGGGAGGAAAAATTAGCGAGCAGTACTTC
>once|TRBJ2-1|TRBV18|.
CASSPPNLAYEQFF
TGTGCCAGCTCACCACCGAACCTAGCCTATGAGCAGTTCTTC
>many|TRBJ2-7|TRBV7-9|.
CASSFAQSTYEQYF
TGTGCCAGCAGCTTTGCGCAATCAACCTACGAGCAGTACTTC